One and the same sample provided the 25 T cell receptor beta chains below, sequenced in a study of CD8+ T cells in alopecia areata. Sequencing templates came from extracted RNA that was reverse transcribed into cDNA. Libraries were prepared by immunoSEQ multiplex PCR; TCRdb keeps only in-frame clonotypes and omits some of them. The repertoire consists of some 170,000 clones, with 63% occurring once and the leading ten covering 1.5% to 2%. The sample was CD4+ T cells sorted from blood, taken at week 0. The origin of the receptors is a human donor with alopecia areata.

The count of this clone is one. The V and J genes are TRBV6-4 and TRBJ2-5; no definite D call. V lost 10 bases and J lost 5, with 17 bases in between. The CDR3 is made up of 13 amino acids. The germline V gene encodes CDR1 MRHNA and CDR2 SNTAGT. CDR3 in amino acids: CAINTDPGETQYF. The CDR3 bases are TGTGCCATCAATACGGACCCCGGCGAGACCCAGTACTTC.

This clone has just a few counts. V and J are TRBV29-1 and TRBJ2-5; the D is unclear. Germline V CDR1 and CDR2: SQVTM, ANQGSEA. V was pared by 4 bases and J by 1 base, with 7 bases between. The CDR3 spans 12 residues. CDR3 DNA sequence: TGCAGCGTTGTATACAGCCAAGAGACCCAGTACTTC. This gives the protein CSVVYSQETQYF.

The chain has TRBV30 and TRBJ1-6; no firm D call. The CDR3 is made up of 15 amino acids. Germline CDR1 GTSNPN, CDR2 SVGIG (reference sequence). V dropped 1 base and J dropped 8 bases, with 15 bases sitting between them. The CDR3 protein is CAWSGGVRVDSPLHF. The CDR3 coding sequence is TGTGCCTGGAGTGGAGGCGTTAGGGTAGATTCACCCCTCCACTTT.

The table lists this clone with a few counts. The V call is TRBV29-1, the J call TRBJ2-2, with D possibly called TRBD1 or TRBD2 (5 bases each). CDR3 length: 14 residues. Per germline, CDR1 SQVTM and CDR2 ANQGSEA. Trimming removed 7 bases from V and 2 bases from J, with 14 bases in between. The CDR3 protein is CSASGTANTGELFF. The CDR3 DNA follows: TGCAGCGCCTCCGGGACGGCTAACACCGGGGAGCTGTTTTTT.

Written as DNA, the CDR3 is TGCAGCGTTGATGCGGTAGCGGGGGAAACGCAGTATTTT. Amino acids: CSVDAVAGETQYF. The chain employs TRBV29-1 and TRBJ2-3, with TRBD2 matching 9 bases. There are 13 residues in the CDR3. V gave up 3 bases and J gave up 9 bases; unmatched junction bases: 7. The germline gives CDR1 SQVTM, CDR2 ANQGSEA.

This rearrangement joins TRBV25-1 to TRBJ1-1, with 7 bases lining up with TRBD1. The V and J ends lost 3 bases and 6 bases, in that order; junction bases with no gene match: 4. The CDR3 is made up of 13 amino acids. Per the germline V gene, CDR1 is MGHDK and CDR2 is SYGVNS. The CDR3 DNA follows: TGTGCCAGCAGTGACACAGGGGAATCTGAAGCTTTCTTT. Translating it yields CASSDTGESEAFF.

The V gene is TRBV5-1, the J gene TRBJ2-1, with D possibly being TRBD1 or TRBD2 (5 bases each). Germline loops: CDR1 SGHRS, CDR2 YFSETQ. The CDR3 is 14 residues long. The ends were cut back, 4 bases at V and 9 bases at J, with 17 bases in the middle. CDR3 protein: CASSRPGSGGEQFF. DNA for the CDR3: TGCGCCAGCAGCCGCCCGGGCAGTGGGGGTGAGCAGTTCTTC.

V usage is TRBV5-1 and J usage is TRBJ1-4; perhaps TRBD1 as D (6 bases). Germline V gene sequence: CDR1 SGHRS, CDR2 YFSETQ. CDR3 length: 19 residues. Deletions cut 4 bases from V and 0 bases from J, with 22 bases between. Here the CDR3 DNA reads TGCGCCAGCAGCCCGGGGGCGAACTCGTTAACCCCAACTAATGAAAAACTGTTTTTT. Its protein is CASSPGANSLTPTNEKLFF.

V and J are TRBV29-1 and TRBJ1-2; D gene unclear. The germline gives CDR1 SQVTM, CDR2 ANQGSEA. Trimming left V 4 bases short and J 0 bases short, with 6 bases between. The CDR3 is made up of 12 amino acids. The CDR3 spells CSVVTANYGYTF. CDR3 nucleotides: TGCAGCGTTGTGACCGCTAACTATGGCTACACCTTC.

The chain combines TRBV7-2 with TRBJ1-6; a possible D gene is TRBD1 (5 bases). The CDR3 is 14 residues long. V was cut by 5 bases and J by 5 bases, with 10 bases left in between. The germline V gene has CDR1 SGHTA and CDR2 FQGNSA. CDR3 sequence reads: CASSRGLHNSPLHF. The DNA for the CDR3 is TGTGCCAGCAGCCGGGGGTTACATAATTCACCCCTCCACTTT.

This chain uses TRBV7-9 with TRBJ1-2; D ambiguous. The CDR3 sequence is 11 residues long. The ends were cut back, 1 base at V and 6 bases at J, with 3 bases in the middle. CDR1 SEHNR and CDR2 FQNEAQ come from the germline V gene (reference sequence). The CDR3 loop is CASSLGDGYTF. As DNA, the CDR3 is TGTGCCAGCAGCTTAGGTGATGGCTACACCTTC.

This rearrangement joins TRBV5-1 to TRBJ2-1, with 7 bases aligning to TRBD1. V was clipped by 2 bases and J by 5 bases; unmatched bases: 4. The V gene's germline CDR1 is SGHRS and CDR2 YFSETQ. The CDR3 is 14 residues long. The CDR3 loop is CASSLGQAHNEQFF. CDR3 DNA: TGCGCCAGCAGCTTAGGACAGGCCCACAATGAGCAGTTCTTC.

This clone appeared a single time. The CDR3 DNA is TGTGCCAGCAGTTACGGGACGGTAGATCAGCCCCAGCATTTT. Translated, it gives CASSYGTVDQPQHF. The J gene is TRBJ1-5, the V gene TRBV6-6, with D possibly matching TRBD1 (5 bases). Germline CDR1 and CDR2: MNHNY and SVGAGI (reference sequence). The germline V and J ends were trimmed by 2 bases and 5 bases, with 10 bases remaining between them. The CDR3 spans 14 residues.

The V gene is TRBV4-3, the J gene TRBJ2-7; D gene uncertain. CDR1 and CDR2 (germline): LGHNA, YSLEER. The germline V and J ends were trimmed by 1 base and 3 bases, with 10 bases remaining between them. The CDR3 contains 14 residues. CDR3 region: CASSQVPGIYEQYF. DNA of the CDR3: TGCGCCAGCAGCCAAGTGCCAGGTATCTACGAGCAGTACTTC.

This clone was detected a few times. This chain joins TRBV7-2 and TRBJ2-7; D could derive from TRBD1 or TRBD2 (5 bases each). Germline CDR1 SGHTA, CDR2 FQGNSA. The CDR3 sequence is 12 residues long. Trimming left V 5 bases short and J 4 bases short, with 9 bases between. CDR3 bases: TGTGCCAGCAGCCGGGACGGGTACGAGCAGTACTTC. This encodes CASSRDGYEQYF.

The chain is built from TRBV9 and TRBJ1-6, with TRBD1 matching over 11 bases. The V gene end was trimmed by 2 bases and the J gene end by 6 bases; junction bases not matched to a gene: 4. There are 16 residues in the CDR3. Per germline, CDR1 SGDLS and CDR2 YYNGEE. The CDR3 region is CASSVGQGVSNSPLHF. The DNA of the CDR3 is TGTGCCAGCAGCGTGGGACAGGGGGTGAGTAATTCACCCCTCCACTTT. Supplemented by reference TRBV9 and TRBJ1-6, the full variable domain reads DSGVTQTPKHLITATGQRVTLRCSPRSGDLSVYWYQQSLDQGLQFLIQYYNGEERAKGNILERFSAQQFPDLHSELNLSSLELGDSALYFCASSVGQGVSNSPLHFGNGTRLTVT.

The chain is built from TRBV7-2 and TRBJ2-7; 9 positions match TRBD1. V lost 5 bases to trimming and J lost 3 bases; unmatched junction nucleotides: 8. This CDR3 has 15 residues. The V gene's germline CDR1 is SGHTA and CDR2 FQGNSA. Here the CDR3 reads CASSLTQGAVYEQYF. CDR3 coding DNA: TGTGCCAGCAGCCTAACACAGGGGGCGGTCTACGAGCAGTACTTC.

The J gene is TRBJ1-1, the V gene TRBV7-3; D is ambiguous. V lost 5 bases and J 12 bases, leaving 19 bases between the germline ends. The CDR3 is 13 residues long. CDR1 is SGHTA, CDR2 FQGTGA, per germline. The CDR3 coding sequence is TGTGCCAGCAGCCAAGGGATCGGCAGTCAAACTTTCTTT. Encoded protein: CASSQGIGSQTFF.

This clone occurred a few times. This chain connects TRBV29-1 to TRBJ1-6; tentative D call: TRBD1 (5 bases). CDR1 SQVTM and CDR2 ANQGSEA come from the germline V gene. CDR3 length equals 12 residues. Trimming shortened V by 4 bases and J by 8 bases, and 9 bases separated the two germline ends. In nucleotides, the CDR3 is TGCAGCGTTGGGGACGGCGATTCACCCCTCCACTTT. Translated, it gives CSVGDGDSPLHF.

Note on this clone: The sample carries other DNA sequences with the same CDR3. V gene TRBV30 combines with J gene TRBJ2-7, with D unresolved. Germline V gene lookup returns CDR1 GTSNPN and CDR2 SVGIG (reference sequence). Trimming cost V 0 bases and J 0 bases, with 6 bases left between them. The CDR3 has 13 amino acids. DNA for the CDR3: TGTGCCTGGAGTGTGAAGGGCTCCTACGAGCAGTACTTC. This encodes CAWSVKGSYEQYF.

J is TRBJ2-7 and V is TRBV30; D is ambiguous. This CDR3 spans 13 amino acids. V lost 8 bases to trimming and J lost 7 bases, with 21 bases between them. Germline CDR1 is GTSNPN and CDR2 is SVGIG (reference sequence). In DNA, the CDR3 is TGTGCCACTACGGCCTGGGCAACGTTGGAGCAGTACTTC. It encodes CATTAWATLEQYF.

The sample holds one count of this clone. The chain uses TRBV11-2 and TRBJ2-7, with 8 bases aligning to TRBD1. V lost 4 bases and J lost 5; bases outside the gene matches: 10. Germline V lookup: CDR1 SGHAT, CDR2 FQNNGV. The CDR3 is 15 amino acids. The CDR3, as DNA: TGTGCCAGCAGCTCAAACGGGCAGGGGGCCCACGAGCAGTACTTC. Translation: CASSSNGQGAHEQYF.

V is TRBV11-2 and J is TRBJ2-7, with a possible D match to TRBD1 (6 bases). The V end lost 1 base, the J end lost 3 bases, and 10 bases lay between the germline ends. The CDR3 is 14 amino acids. Germline V lookup: CDR1 SGHAT, CDR2 FQNNGV. CDR3 protein: CASSLAGDLYEQYF. Written as DNA, the CDR3 is TGTGCCAGCAGCTTAGCAGGGGATCTCTACGAGCAGTACTTC.

V gene TRBV7-9 combines with J gene TRBJ1-5; D is perhaps TRBD1 (5 bases). The germline V and J ends were trimmed by 6 bases and 0 bases, with 21 bases remaining between them. Germline V gene sequence: CDR1 SEHNR, CDR2 FQNEAQ (reference sequence). The CDR3 is 18 residues long. Here the CDR3 reads CASSRGEAGPISNQPQHF. CDR3 sequence (DNA): TGTGCCAGCAGTCGAGGGGAAGCAGGACCTATTAGCAATCAGCCCCAGCATTTT.

The rearrangement uses TRBV9 and TRBJ2-1; weak D call: TRBD2 (6 bases). This CDR3 spans 15 amino acids. Germline values: CDR1 SGDLS, CDR2 YYNGEE. The V end lost 3 bases, the J end lost 1 base, and 11 bases lay between the germline ends. CDR3 nucleotides: TGTGCCAGCAGCGCTAGACTAGTTTCCTACAATGAGCAGTTCTTC. Encoded protein: CASSARLVSYNEQFF.